This T cell receptor (beta chain) was found in a study of blood T cell repertoires in COVID-19. CDR1 is SGHAT, CDR2 FQNNGV, per germline. CDR3 size: 18 residues. V trimming: 6 bases; J trimming: 0 bases; junction bases outside the gene matches: 11. Using immunoSEQ multiplex PCR, the repertoire was profiled, and TCRdb retains in-frame clones only, with some absent. The sample shows a few hundred thousand clones, roughly 87% of them seen only once. The TCR comes from a woman aged 25-40 years who had recovered from COVID-19. The chain is built from TRBV11-2 and TRBJ2-6; 7 bases agree with TRBD2. Sequencing was carried out using PBMCs or T cells enriched from blood (not recorded which). CDR3 region: CASRTWGGGGSGANVLTF. Written as DNA, the CDR3 is TGTGCCAGCAGAACGTGGGGGGGTGGAGGCTCTGGGGCCAACGTCCTGACTTTC. The full variable domain, rest sourced from reference TRBV11-2 and TRBJ2-6, is EAGVAQSPRYKIIEKRQSVAFWCNPISGHATLYWYQQILGQGPKLLIQFQNNGVVDDSQLPKDRFSAERLKGVDSTLKIQPAKLEDSAVYLCASRTWGGGGSGANVLTFGAGSRLTVL.